This TCR beta chain originates from a study of cytomegalovirus exposure and HLA in healthy donors. Donors were drawn from the 120-subject validation cohort, separate from the approximately 640-subject first cohort. TCRdb keeps only in-frame clones here, not all; method: immunoSEQ multiplex PCR. The sample records roughly 120,000 clones, 88% being singletons. The CDR3 spans 19 residues. The germline V gene has CDR1 SEHNR and CDR2 FQNEAQ (reference sequence). With 5 bases clipped from V and 4 bases from J, the junction kept 18 bases outside the gene matches. Regarding the study as a whole: Most observed TCR sequences were rare, whereas some public TCRs were detected in many donors.

A remark on this clone: The antigen remains unidentified.

Input material: PBMCs. The chain has TRBV7-9 and TRBJ2-5, with 11 bases lining up with TRBD2. This receptor was identified in a man aged 18 to 29 in good health and CMV-seronegative. DNA for the CDR3: TGTGCCAGCAGCCCAGAAACCAGACTAGCGGGATTATTAGGAGAGACCCAGTACTTC. Translation: CASSPETRLAGLLGETQYF. Combining the CDR3 with reference TRBV7-9 and TRBJ2-5 gives the whole variable domain DTGVSQNPRHKITKRGQNVTFRCDPISEHNRLYWYRQTLGQGPEFLTYFQNEAQLEKSRLLSDRFSAERPKGSFSTLEIQRTEQGDSAMYLCASSPETRLAGLLGETQYFGPGTRLLVL.